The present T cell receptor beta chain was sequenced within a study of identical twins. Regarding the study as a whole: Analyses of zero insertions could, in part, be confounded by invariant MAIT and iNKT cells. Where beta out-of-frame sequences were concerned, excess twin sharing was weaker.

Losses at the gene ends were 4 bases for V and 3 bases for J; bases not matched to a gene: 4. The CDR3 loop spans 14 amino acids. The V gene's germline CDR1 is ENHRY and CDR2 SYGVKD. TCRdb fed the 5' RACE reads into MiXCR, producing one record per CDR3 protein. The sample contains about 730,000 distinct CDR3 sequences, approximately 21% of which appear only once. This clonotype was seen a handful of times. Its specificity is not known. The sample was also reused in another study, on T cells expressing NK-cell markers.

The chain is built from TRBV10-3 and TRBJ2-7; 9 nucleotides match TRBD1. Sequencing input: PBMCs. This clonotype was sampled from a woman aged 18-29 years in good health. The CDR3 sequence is CAISGDREIYEQYF. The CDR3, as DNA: TGTGCCATCAGTGGGGACAGGGAAATCTACGAGCAGTACTTC.